This TCR beta chain was found in a study of neurological immune-mediated disorders. This clonotype was counted ten times or more. Its target is unknown. Study-level findings and limits: The absence of shared CDR3 amino acid sequences among expanded clones across subjects suggests private repertoires in all groups.

TCRdb fed the 5' RACE reads into MiXCR, producing one record per CDR3 protein. The table has approximately 41,000 distinct CDR3 sequences, roughly 2.5% seen once. Sequenced material: PBMCs. This TCR was sampled from a man in his thirties or forties with multiple sclerosis.

The CDR3 DNA reads as TGTGCCAGCAGCCAGATGGGACGGAAGAACACCGGGGAGCTGTTTTTT. Translated, it gives CASSQMGRKNTGELFF. The chain joins TRBV3-1 to TRBJ2-2; D assignment may be TRBD1 or TRBD2 (5 bases each). Germline loops: CDR1 LGHDT, CDR2 YNNKEL (reference sequence). V shed 3 bases and J shed 1 base, with 12 bases lying between them. The CDR3 has 16 amino acids.